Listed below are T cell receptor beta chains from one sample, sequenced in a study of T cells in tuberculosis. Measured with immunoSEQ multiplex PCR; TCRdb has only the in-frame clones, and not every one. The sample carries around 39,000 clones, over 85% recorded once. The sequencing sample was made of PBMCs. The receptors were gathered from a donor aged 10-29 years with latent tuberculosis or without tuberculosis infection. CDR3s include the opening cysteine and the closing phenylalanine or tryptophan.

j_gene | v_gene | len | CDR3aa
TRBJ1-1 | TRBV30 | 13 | CAWRGQTNTEAFF
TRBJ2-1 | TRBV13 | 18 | CASSLGHPGTSGDNEQFF
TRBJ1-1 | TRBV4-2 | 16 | CASSRREGAGNTEAFF
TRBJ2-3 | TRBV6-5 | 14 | CASSWGGGTDTQYF
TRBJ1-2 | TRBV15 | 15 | CATSHSPTTNYGYTF
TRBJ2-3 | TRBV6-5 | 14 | CASSYGGGPDTQYF
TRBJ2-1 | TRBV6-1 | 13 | CAGEAGGSDEQFF
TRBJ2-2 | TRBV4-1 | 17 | CASSHLGQGRGTGELFF
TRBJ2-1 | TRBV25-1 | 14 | CASSRGSSYNEQFF
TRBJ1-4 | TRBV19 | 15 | CASMDSWGPGEKLFF
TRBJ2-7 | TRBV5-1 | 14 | CASGLQTGGYEQYF
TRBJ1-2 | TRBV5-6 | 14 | CASSSQTGMHGYTF
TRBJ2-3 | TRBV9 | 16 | CASSVEGLAAPDTQYF
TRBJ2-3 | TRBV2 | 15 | CASSRYSGGPPTQYF
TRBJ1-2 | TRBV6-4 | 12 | CASSDAQEGYTF
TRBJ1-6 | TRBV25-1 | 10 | CAAGERSLHF
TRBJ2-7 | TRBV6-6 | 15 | CASTLSPGSSYEQYF
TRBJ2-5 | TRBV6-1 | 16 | CASSERGDEIQETQYF
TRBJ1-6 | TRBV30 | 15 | CAWRGGQNYNSPLHF
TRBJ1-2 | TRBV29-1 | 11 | CSVEMGQRYTF
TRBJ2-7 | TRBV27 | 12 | CASGRVQDEQYF
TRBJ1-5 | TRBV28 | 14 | CASSFLGINQPQHF
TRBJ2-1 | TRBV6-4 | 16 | CASSDSTSRGSNEQFF
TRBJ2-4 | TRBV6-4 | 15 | CASSEGTGDKNIQYF
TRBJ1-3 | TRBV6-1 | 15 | CASSGFGGPGNTIYF
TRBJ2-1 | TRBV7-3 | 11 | CASSQTGEQFF
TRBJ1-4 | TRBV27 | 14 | CASSQGKGNEKLFF
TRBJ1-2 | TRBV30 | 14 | CAWSSDRANYGYTF
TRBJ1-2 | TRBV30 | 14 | CAWRGRVVGYGYTF
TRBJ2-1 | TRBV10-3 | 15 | CAIGASGGYYNEQFF
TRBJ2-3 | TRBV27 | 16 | CASSLSVRGGTDTQYF
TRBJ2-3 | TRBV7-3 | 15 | CASSSTGGGTDTQYF
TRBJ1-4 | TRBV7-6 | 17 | CASSLFTGTDPNEKLFF
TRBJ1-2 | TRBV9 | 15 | CASSPEGAAIYGYTF
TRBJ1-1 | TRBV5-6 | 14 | CASSATRRDTEAFF
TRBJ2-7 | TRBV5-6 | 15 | CASSPVGGRLYEQYF
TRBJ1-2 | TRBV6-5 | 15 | CASSYGGAVTYGYTF
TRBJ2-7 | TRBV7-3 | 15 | CASSFLHAGPYEQYF
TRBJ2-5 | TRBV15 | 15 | CATSRSKQGEETQYF
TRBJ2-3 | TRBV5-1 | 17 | CASSPPGLAGRTDTQYF
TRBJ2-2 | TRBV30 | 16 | CAWSGLAGGITGELFF
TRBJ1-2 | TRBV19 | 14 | CASSKQTGRDGYTF
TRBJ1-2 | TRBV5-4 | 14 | CASSSRREVYGYTF
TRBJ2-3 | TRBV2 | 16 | CASSLISGAWTDTQYF
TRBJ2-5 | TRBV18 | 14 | CASSPNEGGETQYF
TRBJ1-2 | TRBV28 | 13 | CATIDRGLRGYTF